What follows describes a single TCR beta chain. CDR3 length: 12 residues. Germline assignment: CDR1 SGHRS and CDR2 YFSETQ. V shed 4 bases and J shed 7 bases, with 9 bases lying between them. The data are from a study of blood T cell repertoires in COVID-19. Per the authors' pipeline: Reference gene primer amplification gave nucleated cell count estimates. Assay used: immunoSEQ multiplex PCR; TCRdb lists only in-frame clones, some missing. The V and J calls and the clone size are those of that table, but D and trimming were determined from the DNA. This sample has around 140,000 clones, with about 87% found just once. Clinical history reported by participants formed the basis on which cohorts were assigned. Recovered Cohort 3 donors showed two negative PCRs, clearance, or symptom resolution.

The rearrangement uses TRBV5-1 and TRBJ1-3, with a tentative D call TRBD1 (6 bases). This clonotype was sampled from a man aged 55 to 69 who had recovered from COVID-19. Source material: PBMCs or T cells enriched from blood (not recorded which). The CDR3 DNA sequence: TGCGCCAGCAGCCCCACAGGGAACACCATATATTTT. The encoded protein is CASSPTGNTIYF.